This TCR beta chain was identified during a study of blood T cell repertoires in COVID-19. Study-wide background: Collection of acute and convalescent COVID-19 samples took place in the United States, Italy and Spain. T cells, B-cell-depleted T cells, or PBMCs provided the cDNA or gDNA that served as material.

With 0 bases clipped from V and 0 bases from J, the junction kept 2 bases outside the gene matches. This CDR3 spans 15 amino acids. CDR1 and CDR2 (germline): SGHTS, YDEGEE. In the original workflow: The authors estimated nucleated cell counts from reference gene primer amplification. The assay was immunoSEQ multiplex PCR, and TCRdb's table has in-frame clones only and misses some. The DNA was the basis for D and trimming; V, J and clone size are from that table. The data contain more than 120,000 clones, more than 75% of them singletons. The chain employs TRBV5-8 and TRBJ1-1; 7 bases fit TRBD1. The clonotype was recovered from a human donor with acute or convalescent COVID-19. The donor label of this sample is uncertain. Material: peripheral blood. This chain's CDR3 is CASSLGQGVNTEAFF. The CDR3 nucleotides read TGTGCCAGCAGCTTGGGACAGGGCGTGAACACTGAAGCTTTCTTT.